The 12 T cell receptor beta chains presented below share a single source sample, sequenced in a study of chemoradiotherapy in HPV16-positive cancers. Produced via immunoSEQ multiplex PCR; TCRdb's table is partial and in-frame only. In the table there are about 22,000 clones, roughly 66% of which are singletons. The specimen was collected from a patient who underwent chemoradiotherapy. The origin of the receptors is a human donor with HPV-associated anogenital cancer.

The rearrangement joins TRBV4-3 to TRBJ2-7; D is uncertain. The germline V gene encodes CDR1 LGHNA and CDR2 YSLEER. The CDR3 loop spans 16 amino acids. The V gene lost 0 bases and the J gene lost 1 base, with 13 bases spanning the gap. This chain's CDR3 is CASSQELGGLSYEQYF. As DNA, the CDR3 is TGCGCCAGCAGCCAAGAGTTAGGCGGATTATCCTACGAGCAGTACTTC.

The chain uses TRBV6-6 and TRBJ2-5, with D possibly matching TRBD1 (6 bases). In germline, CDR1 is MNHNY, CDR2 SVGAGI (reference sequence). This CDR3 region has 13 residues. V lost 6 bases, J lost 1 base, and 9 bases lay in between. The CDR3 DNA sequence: TGTGCCAGCAGGGACAGTATCCAAGAGACCCAGTACTTC. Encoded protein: CASRDSIQETQYF.

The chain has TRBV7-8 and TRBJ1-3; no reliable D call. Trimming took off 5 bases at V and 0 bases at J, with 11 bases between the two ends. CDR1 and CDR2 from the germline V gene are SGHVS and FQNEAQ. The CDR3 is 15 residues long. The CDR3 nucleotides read TGTGCCAGCAGCCCGATGAGTACCTCTGGAAACACCATATATTTT. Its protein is CASSPMSTSGNTIYF.

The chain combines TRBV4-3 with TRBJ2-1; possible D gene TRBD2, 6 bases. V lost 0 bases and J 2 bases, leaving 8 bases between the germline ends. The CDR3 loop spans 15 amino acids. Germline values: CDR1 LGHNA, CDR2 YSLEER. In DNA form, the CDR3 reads TGCGCCAGCAGCCAAGAAGGCGGGACCTACAATGAGCAGTTCTTC. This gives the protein CASSQEGGTYNEQFF.

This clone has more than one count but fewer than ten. CDR3 sequence reads: CASSPSRGRTGELFF. CDR3 coding DNA: TGTGCCAGCAGCCCCAGTAGGGGACGCACCGGGGAGCTGTTTTTT. This chain links TRBV14 with TRBJ2-2; D is possibly TRBD1 or TRBD2 (5 bases each). CDR3 size: 15 residues. Trimming stripped 4 bases from V and 4 bases from J, with 13 bases between. The germline V gene encodes CDR1 SGHDN and CDR2 FVKESK.

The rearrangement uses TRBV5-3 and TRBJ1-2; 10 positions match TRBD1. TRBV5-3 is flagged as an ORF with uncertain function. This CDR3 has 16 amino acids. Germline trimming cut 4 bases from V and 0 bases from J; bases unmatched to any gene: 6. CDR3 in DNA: TGTGCCAGAAGCCCCCGGGACAGGGGAGCTAACTATGGCTACACCTTC. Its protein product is CARSPRDRGANYGYTF.

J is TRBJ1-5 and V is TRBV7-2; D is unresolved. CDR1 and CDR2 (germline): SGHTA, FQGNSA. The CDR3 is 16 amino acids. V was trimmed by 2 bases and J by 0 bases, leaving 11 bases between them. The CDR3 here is CASSLSNRYSNQPQHF. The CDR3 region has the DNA TGTGCCAGCAGCTTAAGTAATAGGTATAGCAATCAGCCCCAGCATTTT.

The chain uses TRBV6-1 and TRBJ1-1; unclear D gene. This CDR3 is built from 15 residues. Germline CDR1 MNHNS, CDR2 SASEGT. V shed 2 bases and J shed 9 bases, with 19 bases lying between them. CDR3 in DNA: TGTGCCAGCAGTGAACCGGTGTTGGGTCCTGTGAAAGCTTTCTTT. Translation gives CASSEPVLGPVKAFF.

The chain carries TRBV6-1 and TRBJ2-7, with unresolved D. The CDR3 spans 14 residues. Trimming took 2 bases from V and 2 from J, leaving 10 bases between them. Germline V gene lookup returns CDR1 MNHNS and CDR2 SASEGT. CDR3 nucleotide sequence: TGTGCCAGCAGTGAATATGGTCCCCCCTACGAGCAGTACTTC. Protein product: CASSEYGPPYEQYF.

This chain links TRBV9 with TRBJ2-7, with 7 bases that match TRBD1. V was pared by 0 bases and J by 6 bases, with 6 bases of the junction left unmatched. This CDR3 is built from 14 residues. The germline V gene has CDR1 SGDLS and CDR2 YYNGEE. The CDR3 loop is CASSVVQTGREQYF. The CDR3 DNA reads TGTGCCAGCAGCGTAGTCCAGACAGGGCGCGAGCAGTACTTC. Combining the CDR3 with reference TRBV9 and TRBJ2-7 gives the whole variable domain DSGVTQTPKHLITATGQRVTLRCSPRSGDLSVYWYQQSLDQGLQFLIQYYNGEERAKGNILERFSAQQFPDLHSELNLSSLELGDSALYFCASSVVQTGREQYFGPGTRLTVT.

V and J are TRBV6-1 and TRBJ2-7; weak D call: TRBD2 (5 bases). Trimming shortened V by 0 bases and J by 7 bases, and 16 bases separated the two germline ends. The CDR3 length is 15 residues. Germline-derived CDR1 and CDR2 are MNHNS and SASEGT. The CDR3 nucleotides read TGTGCCAGCAGTGAAGCGCGCGGGTTCCTGAGGGAGCAGTACTTC. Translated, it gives CASSEARGFLREQYF.

This CDR3 is CASSLAGASSYNEQFF. CDR3 DNA sequence: TGTGCCAGCTCACTCGCCGGCGCTAGCTCCTACAATGAGCAGTTCTTC. This chain uses TRBV18 with TRBJ2-1; no reliable D call. CDR1 is KGHSH and CDR2 is LQKENI in the germline V gene. The CDR3 runs 16 residues. The V gene lost 4 bases and the J gene lost 0 bases, with 13 bases spanning the gap.